The clone carrying this T cell receptor (delta chain) was seen only a few times. TCRdb's listed protein matches a much larger clone and diverges from this DNA's translation at residue 6, likely through a read error; the protein shown comes from the DNA. Germline V gives CDR1 GEAIGNYY, CDR2 EKD. This CDR3 comprises 17 residues. V was trimmed by 3 bases and J by 0 bases, leaving 11 bases between them. These data belong to a study of gamma-delta chains in newborns, infants, children. Across the study: Microbial exposure reportedly drives polyclonal innate γδ T cell expansion after birth.

TCRdb ran CATT on the reads. This table holds about 4,200 delta-chain clones, about 15% found once. The source of this sequence is a child who was a newborn, infant or young child, either healthy, febrile or measles-vaccinated (not recorded which). The sample was blood. The chain combines TRDV2 with TRDJ3, with D hard to call. The CDR3 region has the DNA TGTGCCTGTGACGGGACCGGGCCCTCCTGGGACACCCGACAGATGTTTTTC. This gives the protein CACDGTGPSWDTRQMFF.